A selection of T cell receptor beta chains follows, all from one sample in a study of T cell repertoires in cytomegalovirus infection. TCRdb reprocessed the reads via MiXCR and lists one record per CDR3 protein. This table holds roughly 630,000 distinct CDR3 sequences, approximately 24% found once. The sequencing input was CD8+ T cells from PBMCs. These receptors were collected from a human donor in good health (CMV status not recorded). Some clones in this sample may be carry-over from other donors' samples. Both conserved end residues are part of each CDR3. The D gene is left open where the match is weak. Clone size is stated in some rows and not others, as once, few, many or a class when expanded.

clone size | J gene | V gene | D gene | CDR3 protein | CDR3 DNA
NA | TRBJ1-2 | TRBV7-9 | TRBD1 | CASSLDRGPNYGYTF | TGTGCCAGCAGCTTAGACAGGGGGCCAAACTATGGCTACACCTTC
few | TRBJ1-5 | TRBV28 | NA | CASSPSLYQPQHF | TGTGCCAGCAGTCCCTCCTTATATCAGCCCCAGCATTTT
NA | TRBJ2-5 | TRBV15 | NA | CATETGLGETQYF | TGTGCCACTGAAACAGGGCTGGGGGAGACCCAGTACTTC
many | TRBJ2-1 | TRBV7-9 | NA | CASSLVVTEQFF | TGTGCCAGCAGCTTAGTTGTGACAGAGCAGTTCTTC
many | TRBJ2-7 | TRBV7-9 | NA | CASTQMGLTLEQYF | TGTGCCAGCACCCAGATGGGACTGACTCTTGAGCAGTACTTC
few | TRBJ1-2 | TRBV29-1 | TRBD1 | CSVSGTGQKGYGYTF | TGCAGCGTCTCCGGGACAGGTCAAAAGGGGTATGGCTACACCTTC
few | TRBJ2-7 | TRBV6-5 | TRBD2 | CASESGSSYEQYF | TGTGCCAGCGAGAGCGGGAGCTCCTACGAGCAGTACTTC
NA | TRBJ2-7 | TRBV20-1 | NA | CSARQNEQYF | TGCAGTGCTAGACAGAACGAGCAGTACTTC
many | TRBJ2-1 | TRBV7-6 | NA | CASSLGGLGSYNEQFF | TGTGCCAGCAGCTTAGGGGGACTGGGCTCCTACAATGAGCAGTTCTTC
NA | TRBJ2-1 | TRBV27 | NA | CASSSYRAPYNEQFF | TGTGCCAGCAGTTCCTACAGGGCCCCATACAATGAGCAGTTCTTC
many | TRBJ2-1 | TRBV7-8 | TRBD2 | CASSLRSGNNEQFF | TGTGCCAGCAGCCTTAGAAGCGGGAACAATGAGCAGTTCTTC
many | TRBJ2-3 | TRBV29-1 | TRBD2 | CSVEAGLAGGPDTQYF | TGCAGCGTTGAAGCGGGACTAGCGGGGGGACCAGATACGCAGTATTTT
NA | TRBJ2-2 | TRBV20-1 | TRBD1 | CSARDGTGHTGELFF | TGCAGTGCTAGGGACGGGACAGGGCACACCGGGGAGCTGTTTTTT
few | TRBJ2-7 | TRBV24-1 | NA | CATSLRTRVPSYEQYF | TGTGCCACATCGCTACGGACAAGGGTGCCCTCCTACGAGCAGTACTTC
few | TRBJ2-3 | TRBV7-6 | NA | CASSLRGLSQDTQYF | TGTGCCAGCAGCTTAAGGGGTCTGTCCCAGGATACGCAGTATTTT
NA | TRBJ2-1 | TRBV5-1 | TRBD2 | CASSWPSGEVEQFF | TGCGCCAGCAGCTGGCCTAGCGGGGAGGTTGAGCAGTTCTTC
many | TRBJ2-7 | TRBV5-1 | TRBD1 | CASSRSTGGSYEQYF | TGCGCCAGCAGCCGCTCGACAGGGGGCTCCTACGAGCAGTACTTC
NA | TRBJ2-2 | TRBV27 | NA | CASSPHPSGELFF | TGTGCCAGCAGTCCCCACCCTAGCGGGGAGCTGTTTTTT
NA | TRBJ1-6 | TRBV7-9 | NA | CASSLGPQYNSPLHF | TGTGCCAGCAGCTTAGGTCCTCAGTATAATTCACCCCTCCACTTT
many | TRBJ2-2 | TRBV6-1 | NA | CASSDFGQFTGELFF | TGTGCCAGCAGTGATTTCGGACAGTTCACCGGGGAGCTGTTTTTT
NA | TRBJ2-1 | TRBV28 | NA | CASEEADEQFF | TGTGCCTCAGAGGAAGCGGATGAGCAGTTCTTC
once | TRBJ1-3 | TRBV4-3 | NA | CASSHTGTGNTIYF | TGCGCCAGCAGCCATACAGGGACTGGAAACACCATATATTTT
few | TRBJ1-4 | TRBV4-1 | TRBD1 | CASSQKGQGINDEKLFF | TGCGCCAGCAGCCAAAAGGGACAGGGAATTAATGATGAAAAACTGTTTTTT
few | TRBJ2-4 | TRBV14 | NA | CASSQAGVVKNIQYF | TGTGCCAGCAGCCAAGCAGGGGTGGTCAAAAACATTCAGTACTTC
many | TRBJ2-7 | TRBV27 | TRBD1 | CASSSTGGSAWYEQYF | TGTGCCAGCAGTTCGACAGGGGGCTCGGCCTGGTACGAGCAGTACTTC
many | TRBJ2-5 | TRBV28 | NA | CASSFLFQETQYF | TGTGCCAGCAGTTTCCTATTCCAAGAGACCCAGTACTTC
NA | TRBJ2-5 | TRBV20-1 | NA | CSARTPPDKDQETQYF | TGCAGTGCTAGAACCCCCCCGGACAAGGACCAAGAGACCCAGTACTTC
many | TRBJ2-1 | TRBV7-9 | TRBD1 | CASSWGQRYNEQFF | TGTGCCAGCAGCTGGGGACAGAGATACAATGAGCAGTTCTTC
NA | TRBJ2-1 | TRBV20-1 | NA | CSARVPAGYNEQFF | TGCAGTGCTAGAGTTCCAGCTGGCTACAATGAGCAGTTCTTC
few | TRBJ2-2 | TRBV7-9 | NA | CASSLSSFQPLF | TGTGCCAGCAGCTTGTCCTCCTTCCAGCCGCTTTTT
NA | TRBJ1-2 | TRBV29-1 | TRBD1 | CSVEDEGTGYGYTF | TGCAGCGTTGAAGATGAAGGGACAGGGTATGGCTACACCTTC
many | TRBJ1-5 | TRBV7-2 | NA | CASSLEGQINQPQHF | TGTGCCAGCAGCTTAGAAGGGCAGATCAATCAGCCCCAGCATTTT
few | TRBJ2-1 | TRBV29-1 | TRBD2 | CSVEGRTSGGENYNEQFF | TGCAGCGTTGAGGGCCGTACTAGCGGGGGCGAAAATTACAATGAGCAGTTCTTC
many | TRBJ1-1 | TRBV7-8 | TRBD1 | CASSLRSRQGQNTEAFF | TGTGCCAGCAGCTTAAGGTCCAGACAGGGACAAAACACTGAAGCTTTCTTT
many | TRBJ2-1 | TRBV7-2 | TRBD2 | CASSLAPSGDIYNEQFF | TGTGCCAGCAGCTTAGCCCCTAGCGGGGATATTTACAATGAGCAGTTCTTC
few | TRBJ2-3 | TRBV7-6 | TRBD1 | CASSPGGTGHLSSTDTQYF | TGTGCCAGCAGCCCAGGCGGGACAGGGCACCTATCTAGCACAGATACGCAGTATTTT
many | TRBJ2-2 | TRBV7-2 | TRBD2 | CASSATGGNTGELFF | TGTGCCAGCAGCGCAACGGGGGGGAACACCGGGGAGCTGTTTTTT
once | TRBJ1-2 | TRBV5-1 | TRBD1 | CASSIRDRGELGYTF | TGCGCCAGCAGCATCCGGGACAGGGGCGAACTGGGCTACACCTTC
NA | TRBJ2-1 | TRBV11-2 | NA | CASSWNRQANNEQFF | TGTGCCAGCAGCTGGAACCGGCAGGCAAACAATGAGCAGTTCTTC
many | TRBJ2-1 | TRBV6-5 | TRBD2 | CASSYGTSVGEQFF | TGTGCCAGCAGTTACGGGACTAGCGTCGGTGAGCAGTTCTTC
few | TRBJ1-1 | TRBV5-1 | NA | CASSTTELNSEAFF | TGCGCCAGCAGCACAACGGAACTCAATTCTGAAGCTTTCTTT
many | TRBJ2-1 | TRBV4-3 | TRBD2 | CASSQELRGGLENEQFF | TGCGCCAGCAGCCAAGAGCTGCGGGGGGGCCTTGAGAATGAGCAGTTCTTC
many | TRBJ2-2 | TRBV7-8 | TRBD2 | CASSYGTSGAGELFF | TGTGCCAGCAGCTACGGGACTAGCGGGGCCGGGGAGCTGTTTTTT
NA | TRBJ2-5 | TRBV6-1 | NA | CASRTGGATQETQYF | TGTGCCAGCCGAACTGGCGGGGCAACCCAAGAGACCCAGTACTTC
NA | TRBJ2-6 | TRBV9 | NA | CASSPPTGSGANVLTF | TGTGCCAGCAGCCCCCCAACAGGGTCTGGGGCCAACGTCCTGACTTTC
NA | TRBJ2-7 | TRBV6-6 | TRBD1 | CASSYDRTGASYEQYF | TGTGCCAGCAGTTATGACCGGACAGGGGCCAGCTACGAGCAGTACTTC
many | TRBJ1-2 | TRBV28 | NA | CASSSGFNYGYTF | TGTGCCAGCAGCTCCGGGTTTAACTATGGCTACACCTTC
few | TRBJ1-2 | TRBV12-3/TRBV12-4 | NA | CASSLVSTGSGGYTF | TGTGCCAGCAGTTTAGTAAGCACAGGGTCAGGCGGCTACACCTTC
NA | TRBJ2-5 | TRBV7-8 | NA | CASRLEPYYQQETQYF | TGTGCCAGCAGGTTAGAGCCTTACTACCAACAAGAGACCCAGTACTTC
NA | TRBJ2-5 | TRBV15 | NA | CVTSRIFGQVGETQYF | TGTGTCACCAGCAGAATCTTCGGGCAGGTAGGAGAGACCCAGTACTTC